The 32 T cell receptor beta chains presented below share a single source sample, sequenced in a study of control samples from healthy donors and cancer patients. Produced via immunoSEQ multiplex PCR; TCRdb's table is partial and in-frame only. The sample lists more than 95,000 clones; around 87% were seen once. Sequenced: blood. The source is a man in his fifties or sixties in good health.

V usage is TRBV28 and J usage is TRBJ2-7, with D possibly called TRBD1 or TRBD2 (7 bases each). CDR3 size: 13 residues. CDR1 is MDHEN and CDR2 is SYDVKM in the germline V gene. V lost 9 bases, J lost 5 bases, and 17 bases lay in between. The CDR3 sequence: CASSPGGDHEQYF. The CDR3 DNA follows: TGTGCCAGTTCTCCAGGGGGGGATCACGAGCAGTACTTC.

This sequence joins TRBV6-5 and TRBJ2-7; D is perhaps TRBD1 (5 bases). CDR1 is MNHEY, CDR2 SVGAGI, per germline. The CDR3 contains 15 residues. Trimming pared 6 bases from V and 4 bases from J, leaving 19 bases between. CDR3 in DNA: TGTGCCAGCAGAAAAGCCATCCAGGGTGGGTACGAGCAGTACTTC. It encodes CASRKAIQGGYEQYF.

The rearrangement uses TRBV10-1 and TRBJ2-7; the D gene is possibly TRBD1 (6 bases). V was trimmed by 4 bases and J by 3 bases, leaving 10 bases between them. Germline V lookup: CDR1 WNHNN, CDR2 SYGVQD (reference sequence). This CDR3 has 13 amino acids. The DNA for the CDR3 is TGCGCCAGCAGTGGGGGACACAACTACGAGCAGTACTTC. Its protein is CASSGGHNYEQYF.

The rearrangement links TRBV7-8 to TRBJ2-7; TRBD1 matches 7 bases. This CDR3 is 14 amino acids long. J was trimmed by 4 bases and V by 4 bases; bases with no gene match: 7. Germline CDR1 reads SGHVS; CDR2 reads FQNEAQ. The CDR3 region is CASSSYGQVYEQYF. The CDR3 DNA follows: TGTGCCAGCAGCTCATACGGACAGGTATACGAGCAGTACTTC.

The chain recombines TRBV18 with TRBJ2-3, with D perhaps matching TRBD1 or TRBD2 (5 bases each). V was shortened by 3 bases and J by 4 bases, with 8 bases between the two germline ends. CDR3 length: 13 residues. The germline CDR1 and CDR2 sequences are KGHSH and LQKENI. The CDR3: CASSPGTADTQYF. CDR3 DNA sequence: TGTGCCAGCTCACCGGGGACGGCAGATACGCAGTATTTT.

The rearrangement joins TRBV6-6 to TRBJ1-2; D remains unclear. Trimming removed 8 bases at V and 4 bases at J, with 20 bases between. Germline V gene sequence: CDR1 MNHNY, CDR2 SVGAGI (reference sequence). The CDR3 runs 15 residues. As DNA, the CDR3 is TGTGCCAGCGATAAAGTAGAGGGCCGTTTCTATGGCTACACCTTC. Residues: CASDKVEGRFYGYTF.

The chain is built from TRBV3-1 (or the pseudogene TRBV3-2) and TRBJ2-7; no reliable D call. Trimming removed 5 bases at V and 3 bases at J, with 5 bases between. The CDR3 loop spans 11 amino acids. The germline V gene encodes CDR1 LGHDT and CDR2 YNNKEL (reference sequence). The chain's CDR3 is CASSFSYEQYF. In nucleotides, the CDR3 is TGTGCCAGCAGCTTCAGCTACGAGCAGTACTTC.

The rearrangement uses TRBV28 and TRBJ1-6, with a tentative D call TRBD1 (6 bases). The CDR3 is 12 amino acids. The V gene's germline CDR1 is MDHEN and CDR2 SYDVKM. V lost 8 bases to trimming and J lost 10 bases, with 12 bases between them. The chain's CDR3 is CASGGGGSPLHF. CDR3 bases: TGTGCCAGCGGGGGGGGCGGGTCACCCCTCCACTTT.

The chain employs TRBV11-1 and TRBJ1-2; TRBD1 aligns across 8 bases. The V and J ends lost 3 bases and 4 bases, in that order; junction bases with no gene match: 1. The length of the CDR3 is 13 residues. The germline V gene encodes CDR1 SGHAT and CDR2 FQDESV (reference sequence). The CDR3 DNA follows: TGTGCCAGCAGCTTCGGACAGGGCTATGGCTACACCTTC. Protein product: CASSFGQGYGYTF.

The chain's CDR3 is CASSRQNSLNTEAFF. In DNA, the CDR3 is TGTGCCAGCTCACGACAGAACAGCTTGAACACTGAAGCTTTCTTT. This chain uses TRBV18 with TRBJ1-1, with D possibly being TRBD1 (5 bases). Germline lookup yields CDR1 KGHSH and CDR2 LQKENI. Trimming removed 4 bases from V and 0 bases from J, with 12 bases in between. The CDR3 is 15 amino acids.

The CDR3 DNA is TGTGCCAGCCAGGGGCAGGGCACCGGGGAGCTGTTTTTT. Protein: CASQGQGTGELFF. J is TRBJ2-2 and V is TRBV28, with a tentative D call TRBD1 (6 bases). V lost 8 bases to trimming and J lost 4 bases, with 11 bases between them. Germline V lookup: CDR1 MDHEN, CDR2 SYDVKM. This CDR3 spans 13 amino acids.

The chain links TRBV6-5 to TRBJ2-7; 8 positions agree with TRBD2. The germline gives CDR1 MNHEY, CDR2 SVGAGI. This CDR3 is 15 amino acids long. Losses at the gene ends were 0 bases for V and 6 bases for J; bases not matched to a gene: 7. The CDR3 reads CASSYSFGRGREQYF. CDR3 DNA sequence: TGTGCCAGCAGTTACTCGTTCGGGAGGGGCCGCGAGCAGTACTTC.

The chain couples TRBV13 to TRBJ2-7; 8 bases agree with TRBD1. Germline V gene sequence: CDR1 PRHDT, CDR2 FYEKMQ (reference sequence). This CDR3 is 14 amino acids long. The V and J ends lost 1 base and 2 bases, in that order; junction bases with no gene match: 1. This chain's CDR3 is CASSLEQGAYEQYF. In DNA, the CDR3 is TGTGCCAGCAGCTTAGAACAGGGGGCCTACGAGCAGTACTTC.

The chain recombines TRBV9 with TRBJ1-3, with unresolved D. V dropped 0 bases and J dropped 1 base, with 5 bases sitting between them. This CDR3 is 14 amino acids long. From germline, CDR1 is SGDLS and CDR2 YYNGEE. The CDR3 is CASSVGLSGNTIYF. The CDR3 DNA is TGTGCCAGCAGCGTAGGTTTGTCTGGAAACACCATATATTTT.

This clone came up a few times. The chain uses TRBV27 and TRBJ1-5, with D unclear. The CDR3 length is 14 residues. Trimming cost V 4 bases and J 0 bases, with 7 bases left between them. Looked up from germline, CDR1 is MNHEY and CDR2 is SMNVEV (reference sequence). The CDR3 coding sequence is TGTGCCAGCAGTTACAAGTATAGCAATCAGCCCCAGCATTTT. It encodes CASSYKYSNQPQHF.

This rearrangement joins TRBV24-1 to TRBJ1-2; 7 bases are shared with TRBD1. The CDR3 is made up of 12 amino acids. The germline V gene has CDR1 KGHDR and CDR2 SFDVKD. Trimming removed 9 bases from V and 9 bases from J; junction bases left unmatched: 9. This CDR3 is CATPDRAFSYTF. CDR3 nucleotide sequence: TGTGCCACCCCCGACAGGGCTTTTAGCTACACCTTC.

The gene calls are TRBV23-1 and TRBJ1-4, with D maybe TRBD1 (6 bases). TRBV23-1 is an ORF, with its function uncertain. The V gene lost 6 bases and the J gene lost 8 bases, with 13 bases spanning the gap. This CDR3 is 13 amino acids long. CDR3 protein: CASSKGGIEKLFF. In DNA form, the CDR3 reads TGCGCCAGCAGCAAAGGGGGGATCGAAAAACTGTTTTTT.

The V gene is TRBV5-1, the J gene TRBJ1-4, with a weak D call TRBD1 (5 bases). This CDR3 region has 13 residues. V was shortened by 6 bases and J by 11 bases, with 17 bases between the two germline ends. CDR1 is SGHRS and CDR2 is YFSETQ in the germline V gene. CDR3: CASKGPGTEKLFF. For the CDR3, the DNA is TGCGCCAGCAAGGGGCCGGGGACGGAGAAACTGTTTTTT.

The chain recombines TRBV6-5 with TRBJ1-4; 10 bases are a match to TRBD1. CDR1 MNHEY and CDR2 SVGAGI come from the germline V gene. The CDR3 consists of 16 residues. V was clipped by 2 bases and J by 4 bases; unmatched bases: 4. CDR3 nucleotides: TGTGCCAGCAGTTACCGACAGGGGGCCGGTAATGAAAAACTGTTTTTT. It yields the protein CASSYRQGAGNEKLFF.

V gene TRBV30 combines with J gene TRBJ2-2, with D perhaps matching TRBD1 (6 bases). The germline CDR1 and CDR2 sequences are GTSNPN and SVGIG (reference sequence). V gave up 2 bases and J gave up 3 bases, with 13 bases separating them. The CDR3 runs 15 residues. The CDR3 region has the DNA TGTGCCTGGAGTATCTACACAGGGTACACCGGGGAGCTGTTTTTT. Protein sequence: CAWSIYTGYTGELFF.

The rearrangement joins TRBV6-1 to TRBJ2-1; 7 bases align to TRBD2. There are 13 residues in the CDR3. Looked up from germline, CDR1 is MNHNS and CDR2 is SASEGT. Losses at the gene ends were 2 bases for V and 8 bases for J; bases not matched to a gene: 3. The CDR3 DNA reads TGTGCCAGCAGTGAACAGCGGGGTGATGAGCAGTTCTTC. The encoded protein is CASSEQRGDEQFF.

This rearrangement joins TRBV6-5 to TRBJ2-7; D gene ambiguous. The V end was cut by 6 bases, the J end by 4 bases, with 7 bases between. CDR3 size: 11 residues. From germline, CDR1 is MNHEY and CDR2 SVGAGI. CDR3 residues: CASSVGYEQYF. The CDR3 DNA follows: TGTGCCAGCAGCGTGGGTTACGAGCAGTACTTC.

The chain employs TRBV27 and TRBJ1-6; the D is unclear. The germline gives CDR1 MNHEY, CDR2 SMNVEV (reference sequence). This CDR3 is 15 amino acids long. Trimming removed 0 bases from V and 0 bases from J, with 3 bases in between. CDR3 bases: TGTGCCAGCAGTTTATCGCGCTCCTATAATTCACCCCTCCACTTT. Protein sequence: CASSLSRSYNSPLHF.

The chain combines TRBV27 with TRBJ1-2, with TRBD1 matching over 8 bases. The V gene end was trimmed by 2 bases and the J gene end by 4 bases; junction bases not matched to a gene: 3. The CDR3 extends over 14 amino acids. Germline lookup yields CDR1 MNHEY and CDR2 SMNVEV (reference sequence). CDR3 region: CASSLRQGAYGYTF. The CDR3 DNA is TGTGCCAGCAGTTTAAGGCAGGGGGCCTATGGCTACACCTTC.

The chain combines TRBV6-6 with TRBJ1-1; no definite D call. The V end was cut by 7 bases, the J end by 0 bases, with 12 bases between. Germline V gene data show CDR1 as MNHNY and CDR2 as SVGAGI (reference sequence). The CDR3 is made up of 14 amino acids. For the CDR3, the DNA is TGTGCCAGCAAGGCAGGAAATATGAACACTGAAGCTTTCTTT. Translating it yields CASKAGNMNTEAFF.

CDR3 bases: TGTGCCAGCAGTTACAATGGGGTCCACGAGCAGTACTTC. It specifies CASSYNGVHEQYF. This chain joins TRBV6-2 or TRBV6-3 and TRBJ2-7; no clear D gene. The V gene's germline CDR1 is MNHEY and CDR2 SVGEGT. The CDR3 is 13 residues long. Trimming pared 2 bases from V and 5 bases from J, leaving 10 bases between.

The genes are TRBV5-1 and TRBJ1-2; the D gene is possibly TRBD1 (6 bases). The germline V and J ends were trimmed by 0 bases and 6 bases, with 12 bases remaining between them. CDR1 SGHRS and CDR2 YFSETQ come from the germline V gene. The length of the CDR3 is 14 residues. The CDR3 coding sequence is TGCGCCAGCAGCTTGGAGCAGGGGAGGAATGGCTACACCTTC. It is translated as CASSLEQGRNGYTF.

The CDR3 here is CASRLRTESSYGYTF. CDR3 sequence (DNA): TGTGCCAGCAGACTAAGGACGGAGTCCTCCTATGGCTACACCTTC. The rearrangement joins TRBV11-1 to TRBJ1-2; D not resolved. The CDR3 covers 15 residues. Germline V gene data show CDR1 as SGHAT and CDR2 as FQDESV (reference sequence). V was trimmed by 6 bases and J by 4 bases, leaving 18 bases between them.

This chain uses TRBV7-2 with TRBJ2-3; 8 bases match TRBD1. CDR1 is SGHTA and CDR2 is FQGNSA in the germline V gene. The CDR3 sequence is 16 residues long. J lost 2 bases, V lost 3 bases, and 7 bases had no gene match. CDR3 amino acids: CASSFGDRIVTDTQYF. The CDR3 bases are TGTGCCAGCAGCTTTGGGGACAGGATTGTCACAGATACGCAGTATTTT.

The gene calls are TRBV19 and TRBJ1-2; maybe TRBD1 (5 bases). This CDR3 is built from 14 residues. Germline CDR1 is LNHDA and CDR2 is SQIVND (reference sequence). Trimming took 6 bases from V and 2 from J, leaving 13 bases between them. CDR3 nucleotides: TGTGCCAGTAGCTGGGACGGCCAAAACTATGGCTACACCTTC. It translates to CASSWDGQNYGYTF.

The CDR3 loop is CASSVSGQLGGEQYF. CDR3 in DNA: TGTGCCAGCAGCGTATCGGGGCAGCTCGGGGGCGAGCAGTACTTC. V gene TRBV9 combines with J gene TRBJ2-7; maybe TRBD2 (6 bases). The CDR3 contains 15 residues. Germline V lookup: CDR1 SGDLS, CDR2 YYNGEE. V lost 1 base and J lost 6, with 17 bases in between.

The V and J genes are TRBV10-3 and TRBJ2-5; D call uncertain. The germline V gene has CDR1 ENHRY and CDR2 SYGVKD. The CDR3 is 12 amino acids. Trimming removed 5 bases from V and 5 bases from J, with 9 bases in between. In DNA, the CDR3 is TGTGCCATCAGTACCGTCGGCGAGACCCAGTACTTC. Its translation is CAISTVGETQYF.